The entry below gives a single T cell receptor (beta chain) sequence along with its context. The CDR3 totals 18 residues. Germline V gene data show CDR1 as SGHVS and CDR2 as FQNEAQ. Trimming removed 0 bases from V and 3 bases from J, with 21 bases in between. TCRdb keeps only in-frame clones here, not all; method: immunoSEQ multiplex PCR. Of roughly 150,000 clones in the sample, nearly 80% are singletons; the top ten hold roughly a tenth. Each patient relapsed following autologous stem cell transplantation, and prior brentuximab vedotin exposure differed. This entry is derived from a study of PD-1 blockade in classical Hodgkin lymphoma.

The sequence derives from a human donor with classical Hodgkin lymphoma. J is TRBJ2-7 and V is TRBV7-8; TRBD2 might be the D (6 bases). Here the sequenced sample was peripheral blood mononuclear cells (PBMCs), taken before the second cycle of nivolumab. The CDR3 loop reads CASSLARPGRGNNYEQYF. Written as DNA, the CDR3 is TGTGCCAGCAGCTTAGCCCGCCCCGGGAGAGGAAACAACTACGAGCAGTACTTC.